The 8 T cell receptor beta chains listed next were all sequenced from one sample in a study of T cell changes during pregnancy in multiple sclerosis. Only in-frame clones appear in the TCRdb table, and some are missing; sequencing was by immunoSEQ multiplex PCR. The data contain just under 65,000 clones, 90% to 95% of them singletons. This material consisted of peripheral blood, taken after pregnancy. The receptor source for this set is a female donor in good health, enrolled as a control in a pregnancy study.

V usage is TRBV6-4 and J usage is TRBJ1-2, with 7 bases lining up with TRBD1. Germline V CDR1 and CDR2: MRHNA, SNTAGT. The CDR3 contains 14 residues. Unmatched junction bases numbered 6, after V lost 5 bases and J lost 3 bases. The DNA for the CDR3 is TGTGCCAGCAGTCCTTCAACAGGGGACTATGGCTACACCTTC. Its protein product is CASSPSTGDYGYTF.

The chain carries TRBV5-6 and TRBJ1-5; TRBD1 matches 7 bases. This CDR3 is 16 amino acids long. The V gene end was trimmed by 5 bases and the J gene end by 2 bases; junction bases not matched to a gene: 10. Germline-derived CDR1 and CDR2 are SGHDT and YYEEEE. CDR3 protein: CASRYWTGGRNQPQHF. Written as DNA, the CDR3 is TGTGCCAGCAGGTACTGGACAGGTGGGCGCAATCAGCCCCAGCATTTT. The complete variable domain, with remaining parts taken from reference TRBV5-6 and TRBJ1-5, reads DAGVTQSPTHLIKTRGQQVTLRCSPKSGHDTVSWYQQALGQGPQFIFQYYEEEERQRGNFPDRFSGHQFPNYSSELNVNALLLGDSALYLCASRYWTGGRNQPQHFGDGTRLSIL.

V is TRBV6-5 and J is TRBJ2-1; TRBD2 matches at 9 bases. This CDR3 has 16 residues. Trimming at V came to 0 bases and at J to 7 bases, leaving 7 bases not matched to a gene. Germline-derived CDR1 and CDR2 are MNHEY and SVGAGI. The chain's CDR3 is CASSYSGTSQWNEQFF. The CDR3 coding sequence is TGTGCCAGCAGTTACTCGGGGACTAGCCAGTGGAATGAGCAGTTCTTC.

This clone was recorded once. The CDR3 protein is CASSLGSRGLRGELFF. The CDR3 bases are TGTGCCAGCAGCCTCGGAAGCAGGGGACTACGGGGGGAGCTGTTTTTT. The genes are TRBV7-8 and TRBJ2-2; TRBD2 is a possible D gene (7 bases). V shed 5 bases and J shed 8 bases, with 21 bases lying between them. The germline V gene encodes CDR1 SGHVS and CDR2 FQNEAQ. The CDR3 totals 16 residues.

V is TRBV6-1 and J is TRBJ2-5; 8 nucleotides match TRBD2. The V gene's germline CDR1 is MNHNS and CDR2 SASEGT. The CDR3 has 16 amino acids. V dropped 2 bases and J dropped 4; count of bases not matched to a gene: 9. The CDR3 region is CASSELYGGVPETQYF. In DNA, the CDR3 is TGTGCCAGCAGTGAACTATACGGGGGGGTTCCAGAGACCCAGTACTTC.

DNA of the CDR3: TGTGCCAGCAGCTCAGGACAGACCTCTGGGGCCAACGTCCTGACTTTC. It translates to CASSSGQTSGANVLTF. V and J are TRBV5-4 and TRBJ2-6, with a tentative D call TRBD1 (6 bases). The CDR3 covers 16 residues. Germline CDR1 SGHNT, CDR2 YYREEE (reference sequence). Trimming stripped 3 bases from V and 0 bases from J, with 10 bases between. The complete variable domain, with remaining parts taken from reference TRBV5-4 and TRBJ2-6, reads ETGVTQSPTHLIKTRGQQVTLRCSSQSGHNTVSWYQQALGQGPQFIFQYYREEENGRGNFPPRFSGLQFPNYSSELNVNALELDDSALYLCASSSGQTSGANVLTFGAGSRLTVL.

The chain is built from TRBV7-2 and TRBJ1-3; the D gene is possibly TRBD1 (5 bases). The V gene lost 2 bases and the J gene lost 6 bases, with 11 bases spanning the gap. This CDR3 is built from 14 residues. Germline V gene sequence: CDR1 SGHTA, CDR2 FQGNSA. Here the CDR3 reads CASSLSRAPNTIYF. The CDR3 nucleotides are TGTGCCAGCAGCTTAAGCAGGGCCCCAAACACCATATATTTT. Full variable domain (rest looked up from reference TRBV7-2 and TRBJ1-3): GAGVSQSPSNKVTEKGKDVELRCDPISGHTALYWYRQSLGQGLEFLIYFQGNSAPDKSGLPSDRFSAERTGGSVSTLTIQRTQQEDSAVYLCASSLSRAPNTIYFGEGSWLTVV.

The chain joins TRBV6-6 to TRBJ1-5; 9 nucleotides align to TRBD1. CDR3 length: 14 residues. J lost 7 bases, V lost 5 bases, and 6 bases had no gene match. Germline values: CDR1 MNHNY, CDR2 SVGAGI (reference sequence). As DNA, the CDR3 is TGTGCCAGCAGTCCTGGGACAGGGCACCAGCCCCAGCATTTT. Translated: CASSPGTGHQPQHF.